This T cell receptor beta chain was sequenced during a study of beta chain features in type 1 diabetes. Germline V CDR1 and CDR2: LGHNA, YSLEER. V was trimmed by 4 bases and J by 0 bases, leaving 12 bases between them. CDR3 length: 16 residues. All of the isolated RNA was reverse transcribed, so expressed TCRB transcripts were sequenced. Using immunoSEQ multiplex PCR, the repertoire was profiled, and TCRdb retains in-frame clones only, with some absent. Of tens of thousands of clones in the sample, about 55% were seen once. This clone appeared once. This sequence was found in a young woman in good health. The J gene is TRBJ1-4, the V gene TRBV4-3; the D is unclear. Sample: Tregs from blood. The DNA of the CDR3 is TGCGCCAGCAGCCCGCAGGCAAGGACAACTAATGAAAAACTGTTTTTT. Translated, it gives CASSPQARTTNEKLFF.